Reported below is one T cell receptor (beta chain). The antigen is undetermined. This sample was included in a study of siplizumab effects on memory and regulatory T cells. Sequenced by immunoSEQ multiplex PCR; TCRdb stores in-frame clones only, minus some. The data hold about 110,000 clones, with 92% observed a single time. The study's findings and limits: Mean Treg-derived proportions of mappable alloreactive CD4+ clones were roughly 70% for siplizumab and approximately 25% for controls. Roughly 75-95% of dividing CD4+ or CD8+ clones were without an attributable naive or memory phenotype. Unstimulated subsets contained matches for only a minor fraction of alloreactive clones.

The CDR3 runs to 16 residues. Between the trimmed V and J ends, which lost 5 bases and 0 bases, there was a span of 16 bases. Germline V CDR1 and CDR2: SGHTA, FQGNSA. Material: Tregs sorted from blood. This sequence was found in a human donor in good health. V gene TRBV7-2 combines with J gene TRBJ1-1; no clear D. CDR3 protein: CASSGRVPAMNTEAFF. DNA for the CDR3: TGTGCCAGCAGCGGAAGGGTCCCGGCGATGAACACTGAAGCTTTCTTT.